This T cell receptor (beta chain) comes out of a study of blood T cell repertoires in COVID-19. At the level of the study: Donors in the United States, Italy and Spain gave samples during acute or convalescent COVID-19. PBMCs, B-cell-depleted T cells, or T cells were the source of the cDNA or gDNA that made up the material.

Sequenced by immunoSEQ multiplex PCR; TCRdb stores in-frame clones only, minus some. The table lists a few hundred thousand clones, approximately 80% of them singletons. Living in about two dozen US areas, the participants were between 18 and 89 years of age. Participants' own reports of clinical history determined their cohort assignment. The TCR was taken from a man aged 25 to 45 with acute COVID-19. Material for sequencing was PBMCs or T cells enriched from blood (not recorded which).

The CDR3 nucleotides are TGCAGCGTTACGACCGGGACTAGCGCTCCAGATACGCAGTATTTT. It is translated as CSVTTGTSAPDTQYF. The V call is TRBV29-1, the J call TRBJ2-3, with 10 bases aligning to TRBD2. J gave up 4 bases and V 5 bases, and 9 bases lay outside the gene matches. The CDR3 spans 15 residues. Germline CDR1 and CDR2: SQVTM and ANQGSEA.